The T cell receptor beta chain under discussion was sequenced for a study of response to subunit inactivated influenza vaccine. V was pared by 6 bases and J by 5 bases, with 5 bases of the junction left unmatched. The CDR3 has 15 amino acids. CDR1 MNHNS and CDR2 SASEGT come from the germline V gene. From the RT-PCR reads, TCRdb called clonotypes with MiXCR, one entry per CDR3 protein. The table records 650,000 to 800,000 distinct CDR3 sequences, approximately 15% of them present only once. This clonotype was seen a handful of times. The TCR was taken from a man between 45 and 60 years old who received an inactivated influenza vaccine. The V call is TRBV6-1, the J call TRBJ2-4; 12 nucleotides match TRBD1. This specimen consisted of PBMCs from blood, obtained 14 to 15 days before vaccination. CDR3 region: CASSPGQGAENIQYF. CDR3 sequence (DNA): TGTGCCAGCAGCCCGGGACAGGGGGCTGAAAACATTCAGTACTTC.